The next 27 T cell receptor beta chains were all read from a single sample in a study of neurological immune-mediated disorders. TCRdb passed the 5' RACE reads through MiXCR, listing each CDR3 protein once. The sample shows almost 85,000 distinct CDR3 sequences, 2.6% of them seen only once. Sequencing was performed on PBMCs. These receptors were taken from a woman in her twenties or thirties with multiple sclerosis.

This clonotype was detected ten times or more. The chain uses TRBV7-9 and TRBJ2-2; TRBD1 aligns across 9 bases. Germline V gene data show CDR1 as SEHNR and CDR2 as FQNEAQ (reference sequence). The ends lost 5 bases at V and 5 bases at J; junction bases unmatched: 9. The CDR3 covers 16 residues. The CDR3 spells CASSRTWTGDTGELFF. CDR3 DNA: TGTGCCAGCAGCCGTACTTGGACAGGGGATACCGGGGAGCTGTTTTTT. The full variable domain, its missing parts supplied by reference TRBV7-9 and TRBJ2-2, is DTGVSQNPRHKITKRGQNVTFRCDPISEHNRLYWYRQTLGQGPEFLTYFQNEAQLEKSRLLSDRFSAERPKGSFSTLEIQRTEQGDSAMYLCASSRTWTGDTGELFFGEGSRLTVL.

This clonotype has a count of ten or more. The chain links TRBV20-1 to TRBJ2-5; D not certain. Per germline, CDR1 DFQATT and CDR2 SNEGSKA (reference sequence). Trimming left V 5 bases short and J 5 bases short, with 9 bases between. This CDR3 is 11 amino acids long. The DNA for the CDR3 is TGCAGTGCTGGGCTTAGGGAGACCCAGTACTTC. Encoded protein: CSAGLRETQYF.

This clonotype was seen many times. This sequence joins TRBV15 and TRBJ2-7; a weak D match, TRBD1 (5 bases). The CDR3 contains 12 residues. Trimming cost V 4 bases and J 4 bases, with 8 bases left between them. Germline V CDR1 and CDR2: LNHNV, YYDKDF (reference sequence). CDR3 sequence reads: CATSNNRYEQYF. The DNA for the CDR3 is TGTGCCACCAGCAACAACAGGTACGAGCAGTACTTC.

This clonotype appeared many times. The rearrangement joins TRBV21-1 to TRBJ2-5. TRBV21-1 constitutes a pseudogene. The CDR3 runs 12 residues. The CDR3, as DNA: TGTGCCAGCAGCAAATCTCAAGAGACCCAGTACTTC. Its protein is CASSKSQETQYF.

This clonotype occurred many times. The chain has TRBV10-3 and TRBJ2-1; D tentatively fits TRBD1 or TRBD2 (5 bases each). V was shortened by 3 bases and J by 9 bases, with 24 bases between the two germline ends. The CDR3 length is 17 residues. Germline values: CDR1 ENHRY, CDR2 SYGVKD. CDR3 in amino acids: CAISDSTGTGVRFEQFF. The CDR3, as DNA: TGTGCCATCAGTGACTCAACCGGGACCGGCGTTCGGTTTGAGCAGTTCTTC.

In this sample, this clonotype turned up many times. The chain combines TRBV7-9 with TRBJ2-2; 13 bases map to TRBD2. Germline-derived CDR1 and CDR2 are SEHNR and FQNEAQ (reference sequence). The length of the CDR3 is 15 residues. Trimming removed 5 bases from V and 7 bases from J; junction bases left unmatched: 4. Written as DNA, the CDR3 is TGTGCCAGCAGCCCGGGACTAGCGGGGAGCGGGGAGCTGTTTTTT. Protein: CASSPGLAGSGELFF.

This clonotype was counted ten times or more. The rearrangement links TRBV10-3 to TRBJ2-5; D could derive from TRBD1 or TRBD2 (6 bases each). The CDR3 sequence is 14 residues long. Trimming pared 6 bases from V and 5 bases from J, leaving 16 bases between. CDR1 ENHRY and CDR2 SYGVKD come from the germline V gene. The DNA of the CDR3 is TGTGCCATCAGGAGCAGGGGAGGATTGGAGACCCAGTACTTC. It codes for CAIRSRGGLETQYF.

This clonotype was counted at least ten times. V is TRBV20-1 and J is TRBJ1-6, with D possibly TRBD1 on 5 matching bases. The CDR3 is 15 residues long. Germline assignment: CDR1 DFQATT and CDR2 SNEGSKA (reference sequence). The V end lost 3 bases, the J end lost 7 bases, and 16 bases lay between the germline ends. The CDR3 DNA reads TGCAGTGCTAGGGGAGGAGGGACGGGGAATTCACCCCTCCACTTT. Amino acid sequence: CSARGGGTGNSPLHF.

This clonotype came up many times. This chain uses TRBV25-1 with TRBJ1-4; 8 nucleotides line up with TRBD1. V shed 5 bases, J shed 6 bases, and the junction held 5 bases outside the gene matches. The CDR3 totals 14 residues. Per the germline V gene, CDR1 is MGHDK and CDR2 is SYGVNS. As DNA, the CDR3 is TGTGCCAGCAGTTTTTCGGACAGGGATGAAAAACTGTTTTTT. Amino acid sequence: CASSFSDRDEKLFF. The full variable domain, with the rest looked up from reference TRBV25-1 and TRBJ1-4, is EADIYQTPRYLVIGTGKKITLECSQTMGHDKMYWYQQDPGMELHLIHYSYGVNSTEKGDLSSESTVSRIRTEHFPLTLESARPSHTSQYLCASSFSDRDEKLFFGSGTQLSVL.

This clonotype was observed at least ten times. V and J are TRBV29-1 and TRBJ2-7; D not resolved. Deletions cut 4 bases from V and 4 bases from J, with 11 bases between. The CDR3 runs 12 residues. Looked up from germline, CDR1 is SQVTM and CDR2 is ANQGSEA. The CDR3: CSVGGMSYEQYF. The CDR3 nucleotides read TGCAGCGTTGGCGGTATGTCGTACGAGCAGTACTTC.

This clonotype was counted many times. The DNA is left out, because the CDR3 cannot be placed on it with certainty; the CDR3 is given as TCRdb lists it. The chain is built from TRBV20-1 and TRBJ1-1; the DNA was not used to check the table's D call, TRBD1. A total of 11 residues make up the CDR3, ends included. CDR1 DFQATT and CDR2 SNEGSKA come from the germline V gene (reference sequence). CDR3 sequence: CSARVGQGTFF.

This clonotype occurred many times. The J gene is TRBJ2-3, the V gene TRBV7-9, with 12 nucleotides matching TRBD2. V trimming: 4 bases; J trimming: 8 bases; junction bases outside the gene matches: 4. The CDR3 loop spans 14 amino acids. Germline CDR1 is SEHNR and CDR2 is FQNEAQ (reference sequence). CDR3 region: CASSSGLAGLTQYF. The CDR3 bases are TGTGCCAGCAGCTCCGGACTAGCGGGACTTACGCAGTATTTT.

This clonotype was seen many times. This rearrangement joins TRBV20-1 to TRBJ2-7; TRBD2 might be the D (5 bases). Germline-derived CDR1 and CDR2 are DFQATT and SNEGSKA (reference sequence). The V end lost 6 bases, the J end lost 5 bases, and 20 bases lay between the germline ends. This CDR3 contains 14 residues. The CDR3 reads CSAEESIIGDEQYF. CDR3 sequence (DNA): TGCAGTGCGGAGGAGTCAATTATCGGGGACGAGCAGTACTTC.

This clonotype was seen many times. The chain carries TRBV28 and TRBJ1-2, with 7 bases that match TRBD1. J lost 4 bases, V lost 5 bases, and 7 bases had no gene match. The CDR3 runs to 14 residues. Germline V gives CDR1 MDHEN, CDR2 SYDVKM. The CDR3 region is CASSLYRGGYGYTF. The CDR3 DNA reads TGTGCCAGCAGTCTCTACAGGGGAGGCTATGGCTACACCTTC.

This clonotype came up many times. The chain couples TRBV20-1 to TRBJ2-7; 9 bases are shared with TRBD1. Trimming took 6 bases from V and 1 from J; bases not matched to a gene: 7. The CDR3 spans 14 residues. The germline CDR1 and CDR2 sequences are DFQATT and SNEGSKA (reference sequence). The chain's CDR3 is CSATWTGASYEQYF. CDR3 nucleotide sequence: TGCAGTGCGACCTGGACAGGGGCATCCTACGAGCAGTACTTC.

The table lists this clonotype with many counts. The rearrangement uses TRBV7-9 and TRBJ2-5; D may match TRBD1 or TRBD2 (5 bases each). The V end lost 6 bases, the J end lost 7 bases, and 18 bases lay between the germline ends. The CDR3 is 14 residues long. Germline assignment: CDR1 SEHNR and CDR2 FQNEAQ (reference sequence). In nucleotides, the CDR3 is TGTGCCAGCAGGTTTGGGACCCCGACTGGGACCCAGTACTTC. Protein product: CASRFGTPTGTQYF.

There are many counts of this clonotype. The chain has TRBV25-1 and TRBJ2-2; 8 nucleotides agree with TRBD2. The CDR3 sequence is 18 residues long. Germline loops: CDR1 MGHDK, CDR2 SYGVNS. V trimming: 4 bases; J trimming: 2 bases; junction bases outside the gene matches: 12. CDR3 sequence reads: CASSALGLAGPNTGELFF. The CDR3 DNA reads as TGTGCCAGCAGTGCTCTTGGACTAGCAGGACCAAACACCGGGGAGCTGTTTTTT.

This clonotype was seen ten or more times. This chain connects TRBV6-5 to TRBJ2-2, with D perhaps TRBD1 (6 bases). Per the germline V gene, CDR1 is MNHEY and CDR2 is SVGAGI. V lost 11 bases and J 4 bases, leaving 14 bases between the germline ends. The CDR3 runs 13 residues. The CDR3 here is CAVQGRSTGELFF. The CDR3 nucleotides are TGTGCCGTACAGGGTAGGAGCACCGGGGAGCTGTTTTTT.

This clonotype has at least ten counts. V is TRBV5-1 and J is TRBJ2-5; D call uncertain. CDR1 SGHRS and CDR2 YFSETQ come from the germline V gene. The V end lost 4 bases, the J end lost 2 bases, and 6 bases lay between the germline ends. This CDR3 comprises 12 residues. The DNA for the CDR3 is TGCGCCAGCAGCGAGCGTCAAGAGACCCAGTACTTC. It translates to CASSERQETQYF.

This clonotype has at least ten counts. V gene TRBV9 combines with J gene TRBJ2-2, with D possibly matching TRBD2 (6 bases). The V gene lost 3 bases and the J gene lost 3 bases, with 18 bases spanning the gap. The CDR3 is made up of 17 amino acids. Germline V gene sequence: CDR1 SGDLS, CDR2 YYNGEE. The CDR3 region has the DNA TGTGCCAGCAGCGAGCCACCCGTGGGGGGAGACACCGGGGAGCTGTTTTTT. Translated: CASSEPPVGGDTGELFF.

This clonotype was counted many times. This chain connects TRBV27 to TRBJ1-6, with no clear D. V lost 2 bases to trimming and J lost 9 bases, with 11 bases between them. The CDR3 is 14 amino acids. The germline gives CDR1 MNHEY, CDR2 SMNVEV (reference sequence). DNA for the CDR3: TGTGCCAGCAGTTTAAGCTGGCAAGGTTCACCCCTCCACTTT. Translation: CASSLSWQGSPLHF.

This rearrangement joins TRBV18 to TRBJ1-1; 9 bases agree with TRBD1. CDR1 is KGHSH and CDR2 is LQKENI in the germline V gene. This CDR3 is built from 17 residues. Trimming at V came to 1 base and at J to 4 bases, leaving 10 bases not matched to a gene. In nucleotides, the CDR3 is TGTGCCAGCTCACCACGGGTGCCGGGACAGGGATCCACTGAAGCTTTCTTT. It yields the protein CASSPRVPGQGSTEAFF. Supplemented by reference TRBV18 and TRBJ1-1, the full variable domain reads NAGVMQNPRHLVRRRGQEARLRCSPMKGHSHVYWYRQLPEEGLKFMVYLQKENIIDESGMPKERFSAEFPKEGPSILRIQQVVRGDSAAYFCASSPRVPGQGSTEAFFGQGTRLTVV.

This clonotype was counted ten times or more. The chain joins TRBV3-1 to TRBJ2-5; 10 positions agree with TRBD2. V gave up 4 bases and J gave up 1 base; unmatched junction bases: 9. The germline CDR1 and CDR2 sequences are LGHDT and YNNKEL (reference sequence). The CDR3 spans 17 residues. CDR3 nucleotide sequence: TGTGCCAGCAGCCTCCTGGGTGGACTAGCGGCCCAAGAGACCCAGTACTTC. Its protein is CASSLLGGLAAQETQYF.

This clonotype was detected many times. This chain joins TRBV10-2 and TRBJ1-1; D gene ambiguous. Germline loops: CDR1 WSHSY, CDR2 SAAADI. With 6 bases removed from V and 8 bases from J, the gap between germline ends came to 16 bases. The CDR3 contains 13 residues. CDR3 sequence (DNA): TGCGCCAGCAGGAAAACGCCCGTGGGAGAAGCTTTCTTT. Its protein is CASRKTPVGEAFF.

The chain couples TRBV25-1 to TRBJ2-2, with D unresolved. V shed 6 bases and J shed 3 bases, with 8 bases lying between them. The CDR3 loop spans 13 amino acids. Germline V CDR1 and CDR2: MGHDK, SYGVNS. DNA for the CDR3: TGTGCCAGCAGGTTTCTCGACACCGGGGAGCTGTTTTTT. Translated, it gives CASRFLDTGELFF.

This clonotype was picked up a small number of times. V and J are TRBV7-2 and TRBJ2-7; 10 bases map to TRBD2. The CDR3 loop spans 14 amino acids. Trimming removed 5 bases from V and 2 bases from J; junction bases left unmatched: 3. Germline V CDR1 and CDR2: SGHTA, FQGNSA. CDR3 DNA: TGTGCCAGCAGCACCGGACTAGCGGCCTACGAGCAGTACTTC. It translates to CASSTGLAAYEQYF.

This clonotype was seen many times. This chain connects TRBV20-1 to TRBJ2-1, with D possibly matching TRBD2 (7 bases). The CDR3 length is 13 residues. V dropped 3 bases and J dropped 6 bases, with 12 bases sitting between them. Germline assignment: CDR1 DFQATT and CDR2 SNEGSKA (reference sequence). This chain's CDR3 is CSASGGPLNEQFF. As DNA, the CDR3 is TGCAGTGCTAGCGGGGGGCCCCTCAATGAGCAGTTCTTC.